This T cell receptor beta chain was obtained from a study of blood T cells in healthy people across ages. The CDR3 loop spans 15 amino acids. Looked up from germline, CDR1 is MNHEY and CDR2 is SMNVEV (reference sequence). This clonotype was found a few times. The use of a sample-barcoded 5' primer and a J-beta primer mix characterized a second PCR of about 6 to 12 cycles. Via MiXCR, TCRdb re-called the 5' RACE reads, giving one row per CDR3 protein. The profile shows over 1.5 million distinct CDR3 sequences, less than 50% of them singletons. Source material: blood. The chain links TRBV27 to TRBJ2-7; 11 bases line up with TRBD1. With the DNA end fitting TRBJ2-5 better, the J assignment may be wrong. The sequence was obtained from a woman aged 40 to 50 in good health. The CDR3 coding sequence is TGTGCCAGCACGGGACAGGGGGTGGATGGGGAGACCCAGTACTTC. Its protein is CASTGQGVDGETQYF.